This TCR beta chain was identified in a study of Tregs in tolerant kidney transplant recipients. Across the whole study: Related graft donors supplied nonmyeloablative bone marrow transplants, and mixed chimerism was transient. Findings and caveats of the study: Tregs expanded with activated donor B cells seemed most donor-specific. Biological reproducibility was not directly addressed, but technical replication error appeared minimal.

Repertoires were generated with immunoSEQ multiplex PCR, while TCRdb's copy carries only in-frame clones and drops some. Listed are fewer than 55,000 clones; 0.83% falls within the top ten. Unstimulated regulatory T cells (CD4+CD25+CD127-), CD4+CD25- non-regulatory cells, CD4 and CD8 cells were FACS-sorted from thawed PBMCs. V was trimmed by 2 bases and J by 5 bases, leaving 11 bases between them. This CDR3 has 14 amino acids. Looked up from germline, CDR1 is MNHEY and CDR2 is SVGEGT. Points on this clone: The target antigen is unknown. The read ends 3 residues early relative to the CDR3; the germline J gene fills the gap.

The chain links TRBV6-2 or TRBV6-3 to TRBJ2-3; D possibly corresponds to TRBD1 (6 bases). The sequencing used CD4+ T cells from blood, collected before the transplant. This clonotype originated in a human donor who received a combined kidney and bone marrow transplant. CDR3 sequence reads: CASSYTGKLDTQYF. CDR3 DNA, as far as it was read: TGTGCCAGCAGTTACACAGGGAAGTTAGATACG.